This record concerns one TCR beta chain sequence. The antigen remains unidentified. Researchers ran the PCR with 60 Vbeta and 13 Jbeta primers. TCRdb's table, derived via immunoSEQ multiplex PCR, lists solely in-frame clones and lacks some. The data hold 150,000 to 200,000 clones, with around three quarters observed a single time. The data belong to a study of cytomegalovirus exposure and HLA in healthy donors. Study conclusions and caveats: Later genetic work tied a missense DCLRE1C variant to beta-chain V and J trimming. Later, an analysis showed that TCR beta chains associated with HLA were more clonally expanded than others that were equally common. In vitro work confirmed that a few CMV-associated chains recognize CMV antigens. In a later analysis, 16,951 TCR beta sequences were associated with HLA alleles at 0.05 false discovery rate.

Per germline, CDR1 LGHNA and CDR2 YNFKEQ. This CDR3 has 20 residues. Trimming removed 2 bases from V and 6 bases from J; junction bases left unmatched: 21. Sequences were obtained from PBMCs. The clonotype was recovered from a man aged 40-49 years in good health and CMV-seropositive. The chain uses TRBV4-2 and TRBJ2-2; 7 positions match TRBD1. In DNA, the CDR3 is TGTGCCAGCAGCCAACCGACCTTGACGACAGGGAAATTGGTCGCCGGGGAGCTGTTTTTT. Protein product: CASSQPTLTTGKLVAGELFF.